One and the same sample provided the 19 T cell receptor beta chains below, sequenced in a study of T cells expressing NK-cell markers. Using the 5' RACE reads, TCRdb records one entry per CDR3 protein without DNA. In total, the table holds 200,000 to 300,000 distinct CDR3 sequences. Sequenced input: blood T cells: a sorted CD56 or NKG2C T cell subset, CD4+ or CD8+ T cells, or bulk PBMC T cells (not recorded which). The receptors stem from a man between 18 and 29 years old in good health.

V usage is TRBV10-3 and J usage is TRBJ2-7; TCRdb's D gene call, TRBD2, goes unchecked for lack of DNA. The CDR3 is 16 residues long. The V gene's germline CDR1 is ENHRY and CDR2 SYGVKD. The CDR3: CAISVHLAGGTNEQYF.

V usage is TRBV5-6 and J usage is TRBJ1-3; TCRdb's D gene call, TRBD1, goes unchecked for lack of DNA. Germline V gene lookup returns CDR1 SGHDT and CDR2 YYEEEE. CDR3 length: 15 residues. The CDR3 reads CASSLSGTAGNTIYF.

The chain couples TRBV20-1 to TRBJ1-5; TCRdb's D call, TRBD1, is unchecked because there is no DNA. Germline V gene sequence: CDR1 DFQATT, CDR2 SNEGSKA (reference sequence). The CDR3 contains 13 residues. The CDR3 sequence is CSARTGVSQPQHF.

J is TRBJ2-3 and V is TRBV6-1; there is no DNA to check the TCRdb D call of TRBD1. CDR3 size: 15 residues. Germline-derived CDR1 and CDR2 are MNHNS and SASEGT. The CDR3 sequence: CASSESRGKADTQYF.

CDR3 sequence: CASWPGTSSSGANVLTF. The rearrangement links TRBV2 to TRBJ2-6; there is no DNA to check the TCRdb D call of TRBD2. Looked up from germline, CDR1 is SNHLY and CDR2 is FYNNEI. CDR3 length equals 17 residues.

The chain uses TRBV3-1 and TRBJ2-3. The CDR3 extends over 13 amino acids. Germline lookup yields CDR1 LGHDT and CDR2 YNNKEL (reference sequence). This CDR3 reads CASSQAGGDTQYF.

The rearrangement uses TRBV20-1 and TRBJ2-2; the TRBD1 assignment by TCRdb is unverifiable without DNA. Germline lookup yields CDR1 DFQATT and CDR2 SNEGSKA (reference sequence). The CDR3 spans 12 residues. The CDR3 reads CSARGSAGELFF.

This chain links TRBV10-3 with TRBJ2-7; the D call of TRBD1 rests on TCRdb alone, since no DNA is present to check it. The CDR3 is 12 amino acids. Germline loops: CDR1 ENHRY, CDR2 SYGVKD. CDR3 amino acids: CAISPMGDEQYF.

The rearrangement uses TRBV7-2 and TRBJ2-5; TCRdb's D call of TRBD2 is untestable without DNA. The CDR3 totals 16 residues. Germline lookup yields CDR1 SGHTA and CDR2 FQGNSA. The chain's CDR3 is CASSLEGTSGRETQYF.

CDR3 in amino acids: CASRPLPGLSSGANVLTF. The chain has TRBV6-5 and TRBJ2-6; as DNA is missing, the TRBD1 call by TCRdb cannot be tested. The length of the CDR3 is 18 residues. Per the germline V gene, CDR1 is MNHEY and CDR2 is SVGAGI.

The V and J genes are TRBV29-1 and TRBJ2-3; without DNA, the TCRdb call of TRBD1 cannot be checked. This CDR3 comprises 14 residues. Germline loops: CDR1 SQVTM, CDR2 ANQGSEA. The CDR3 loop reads CSDSQGRTTDTQYF.

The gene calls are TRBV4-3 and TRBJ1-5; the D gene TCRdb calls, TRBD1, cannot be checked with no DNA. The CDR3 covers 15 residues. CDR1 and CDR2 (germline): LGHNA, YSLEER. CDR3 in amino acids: CASSQIGTANQPQHF.

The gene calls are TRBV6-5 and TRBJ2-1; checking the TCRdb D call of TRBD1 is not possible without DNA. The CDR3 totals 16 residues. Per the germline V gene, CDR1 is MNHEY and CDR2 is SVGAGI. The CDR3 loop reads CASLSLGGAVGNEQFF.

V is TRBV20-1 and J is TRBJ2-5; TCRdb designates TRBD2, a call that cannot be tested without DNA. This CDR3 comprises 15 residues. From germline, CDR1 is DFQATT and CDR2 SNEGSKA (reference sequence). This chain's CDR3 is CSARDTGTRRETQYF.

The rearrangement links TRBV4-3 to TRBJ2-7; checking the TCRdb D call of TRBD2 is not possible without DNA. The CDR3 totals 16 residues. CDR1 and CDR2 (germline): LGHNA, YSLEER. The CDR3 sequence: CASSQFTSGRTYEQYF.

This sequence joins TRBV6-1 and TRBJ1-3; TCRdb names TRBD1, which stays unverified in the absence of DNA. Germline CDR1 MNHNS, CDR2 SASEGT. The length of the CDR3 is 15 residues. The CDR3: CASSLGGASGNTIYF.

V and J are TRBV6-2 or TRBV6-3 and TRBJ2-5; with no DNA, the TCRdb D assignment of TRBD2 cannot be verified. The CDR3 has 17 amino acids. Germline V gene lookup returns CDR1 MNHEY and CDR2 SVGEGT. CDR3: CASSYTLERGPQETQYF.

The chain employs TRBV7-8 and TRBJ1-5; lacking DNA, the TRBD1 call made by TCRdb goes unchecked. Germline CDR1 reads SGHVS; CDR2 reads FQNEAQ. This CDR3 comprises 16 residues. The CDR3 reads CASSLVQGSGNQPQHF.

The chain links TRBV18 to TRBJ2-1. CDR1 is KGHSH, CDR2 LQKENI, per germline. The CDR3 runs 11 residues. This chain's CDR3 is CASQNLNEQFF.